The 5 T cell receptor beta chains below come from one sample, sequenced in a study of response to subunit inactivated influenza vaccine. TCRdb re-derived calls from the RT-PCR reads in MiXCR, one entry per CDR3 protein. Among 650,000 to 800,000 distinct CDR3 sequences listed, about 18% were seen once. Specimen: PBMCs from blood, collected 4 to 6 days after vaccination. Source of these receptors: a man between 50 and 59 years old who received an inactivated influenza vaccine.

The chain links TRBV4-3 to TRBJ2-2; 13 bases are shared with TRBD2. The germline V gene has CDR1 LGHNA and CDR2 YSLEER. Trimming took 0 bases from V and 4 from J; bases not matched to a gene: 2. The CDR3 totals 17 residues. The chain's CDR3 is CASSQELAGGATGELFF. The CDR3 region has the DNA TGCGCCAGCAGCCAAGAACTAGCGGGGGGGGCCACCGGGGAGCTGTTTTTT.

The gene calls are TRBV7-9 and TRBJ2-7; D is ambiguous. Germline assignment: CDR1 SEHNR and CDR2 FQNEAQ (reference sequence). Trimming cost V 2 bases and J 3 bases, with 8 bases left between them. This CDR3 has 13 residues. CDR3 in amino acids: CASSLTAIYEQYF. The CDR3 nucleotides read TGTGCCAGCAGCTTAACGGCCATCTACGAGCAGTACTTC.

This sequence joins TRBV5-1 and TRBJ2-7; D unresolved. CDR3 length equals 18 residues. Germline loops: CDR1 SGHRS, CDR2 YFSETQ. The germline V and J ends were trimmed by 3 bases and 3 bases, with 25 bases remaining between them. The CDR3 DNA is TGCGCCAGCAGCTCAGAAAGCGACGGACGGAATTTCCTCTACGAGCAGTACTTC. This sequence encodes CASSSESDGRNFLYEQYF.

This clonotype was picked up one time. V gene TRBV4-1 combines with J gene TRBJ2-5; 7 bases match TRBD2. Unmatched junction bases numbered 11, after V lost 2 bases and J lost 5 bases. The CDR3 covers 16 residues. Germline CDR1 and CDR2: MGHRA and YSYEKL. As DNA, the CDR3 is TGCGCCAGCAGCCAAATTTTAGCGGGTCCTAGGGAGACCCAGTACTTC. It encodes CASSQILAGPRETQYF.

This clonotype was seen ten or more times. This CDR3 reads CASSWSGGGYTF. For the CDR3, the DNA is TGTGCCAGCAGTTGGTCAGGTGGTGGCTACACCTTC. V is TRBV12-3 or TRBV12-4 and J is TRBJ1-2; D uncertain. This CDR3 has 12 residues. V gave up 4 bases and J gave up 7 bases, with 10 bases separating them.